The 27 T cell receptor beta chains below all came from one sample that was sequenced in a study of vaccination and CD4 T cells after COVID-19 (dated by TCRdb to 2022 to 2024). In the paper's terms, the treatment or condition label means: 10-day PBMC culture with coronavirus spike peptide pools or control peptides (ViraFEST assay). Their specific antigens are unknown. The library was obtained by PCR. Sequencing relied on an Illumina iSeq 100. TCR sequencing of DNA from cultured CD4+ T cells used the Oncomine TCR Beta short-read assay at the Johns Hopkins FTIC core. TCRdb reprocessed the public reads (quality trimming at Q25 with fastp, clone calling with MiXCR) and kept in-frame beta chains. Records with the same CDR3 protein are collapsed into one entry carrying the most frequent genes and DNA. In this sample the table shows around 20,000 distinct CDR3 sequences, approximately 46% of which occur a single time. The biggest ten clones account for roughly 6.2% of the sample.

The sample consisted of CD4+ T cells from blood, cultured in vitro, taken before SARS-CoV-2 vaccination. These receptors originate from a human donor who had recovered from COVID-19.

This rearrangement joins TRBV6-2 or TRBV6-3 to TRBJ2-1; 7 bases align to TRBD2. The CDR3 loop spans 15 amino acids. V shed 6 bases and J 2 bases; nucleotides not matched to a gene: 7. In germline, CDR1 is MNHEY, CDR2 SVGEGT. CDR3 sequence reads: CASRLLADPYNEQFF. The CDR3 region has the DNA TGTGCCAGCAGGCTGCTAGCGGATCCCTACAATGAGCAGTTCTTC.

CDR3 sequence reads: CASSRDRRTYEQYF. CDR3 nucleotide sequence: TGTGCCAGCAGCCGGGACAGGAGGACCTACGAGCAGTACTTC. The rearrangement uses TRBV12-3 or TRBV12-4 and TRBJ2-7, with 8 bases aligning to TRBD1. There are 14 residues in the CDR3. The junction had 6 bases not matched to a gene; V was cut back by 6 bases and J by 2 bases.

This clonotype turned up a few times. This chain joins TRBV20-1 and TRBJ2-3; 13 nucleotides agree with TRBD2. Per germline, CDR1 DFQATT and CDR2 SNEGSKA (reference sequence). The CDR3 has 16 residues. V was clipped by 6 bases and J by 2 bases; unmatched bases: 8. CDR3 sequence (DNA): TGCAGTGCCACTACGGGACTAGCGGGGAACACAGATACGCAGTATTTT. It codes for CSATTGLAGNTDTQYF.

The V call is TRBV18, the J call TRBJ1-1; D is undetermined. There are 13 residues in the CDR3. V was cut by 5 bases and J by 10 bases, with 17 bases left in between. CDR1 and CDR2 (germline): KGHSH, LQKENI. The CDR3 sequence: CASSGGRGRGAFF. CDR3 sequence (DNA): TGTGCCAGCTCAGGCGGCCGGGGTCGGGGAGCTTTCTTT.

J is TRBJ1-2 and V is TRBV20-1, with TRBD1 matching over 9 bases. The germline CDR1 and CDR2 sequences are DFQATT and SNEGSKA (reference sequence). Trimming cost V 6 bases and J 5 bases; bases outside gene matches: 7. The CDR3 consists of 13 residues. The CDR3 DNA follows: TGCAGTGCCCCCAGGGACAGGGCTTATGGCTACACCTTC. Translating it yields CSAPRDRAYGYTF.

This clonotype was recorded once. This rearrangement joins TRBV7-2 to TRBJ2-7; no firm D call. Deletions cut 1 base from V and 2 bases from J, with 15 bases between. CDR3 length: 16 amino acids. CDR1 and CDR2 (germline): SGHTA, FQGNSA. CDR3 bases: TGTGCCAGCAGCTTAGACTCCGGTGATATGACCTACGAGCAGTACTTC. It is translated as CASSLDSGDMTYEQYF.

J is TRBJ2-3 and V is TRBV7-2; D perhaps matches TRBD2 (7 bases). V lost 1 base, J lost 6 bases, and 17 bases lay in between. The length of the CDR3 is 16 residues. In germline, CDR1 is SGHTA, CDR2 FQGNSA. The CDR3 DNA reads as TGTGCCAGCAGCTTAGATGGGGGGGGGCCGGAGGATACGCAGTATTTT. This sequence encodes CASSLDGGGPEDTQYF.

This clonotype was seen more than once but under ten times. The CDR3 spells CASFTLRPGHRMNTEAFF. The CDR3 region has the DNA TGTGCCAGCTTTACGCTCCGTCCGGGACACCGGATGAACACTGAAGCTTTCTTT. This rearrangement joins TRBV6-1 to TRBJ1-1; TRBD1 might be the D (6 bases). Between the trimmed V and J ends, which lost 8 bases and 0 bases, there was a span of 25 bases. CDR3 length equals 18 residues. Per germline, CDR1 MNHNS and CDR2 SASEGT.

This sequence joins TRBV15 and TRBJ2-2; D is uncertain. The CDR3 length is 13 residues. Germline V lookup: CDR1 LNHNV, CDR2 YYDKDF (reference sequence). The ends were cut back, 2 bases at V and 6 bases at J, with 7 bases in the middle. CDR3 sequence reads: CATSRPIPGELFF. The CDR3 DNA reads as TGTGCCACCAGCAGACCCATCCCCGGGGAGCTGTTTTTT.

V and J are TRBV11-3 and TRBJ2-3; D not resolved. This CDR3 comprises 12 residues. The ends were cut back, 2 bases at V and 10 bases at J, with 10 bases in the middle. The germline gives CDR1 SGHNT, CDR2 YENEEA. CDR3 residues: CASSLTLTSQYF. As DNA, the CDR3 is TGTGCCAGCAGCTTAACCCTCACTTCGCAGTATTTT.

V and J are TRBV7-3 and TRBJ2-3, with 9 bases lining up with TRBD1. V trimming: 6 bases; J trimming: 5 bases; junction bases outside the gene matches: 6. The CDR3 covers 14 residues. CDR1 and CDR2 from the germline V gene are SGHTA and FQGTGA. The CDR3 bases are TGTGCCAGCAGTTTCGACAGGGGGGGAGATACGCAGTATTTT. It codes for CASSFDRGGDTQYF.

The CDR3 loop is CASSRTHNNEQFF. The CDR3 bases are TGTGCCAGTAGTAGAACACATAACAATGAGCAGTTCTTC. V and J are TRBV19 and TRBJ2-1; no reliable D call. Germline V CDR1 and CDR2: LNHDA, SQIVND (reference sequence). V was cut by 4 bases and J by 5 bases, with 9 bases left in between. This CDR3 has 13 amino acids.

The V and J genes are TRBV6-1 and TRBJ1-1; D gene ambiguous. Germline values: CDR1 MNHNS, CDR2 SASEGT. V lost 6 bases, J lost 5 bases, and 16 bases lay in between. The CDR3 has 14 residues. The CDR3 DNA is TGTGCCAGCAGAGAGCCCCACCACATAACTGAAGCTTTCTTT. It is translated as CASREPHHITEAFF.

V is TRBV4-3 and J is TRBJ1-2; 9 bases agree with TRBD1. Germline trimming cut 1 base from V and 7 bases from J; bases unmatched to any gene: 10. The V gene's germline CDR1 is LGHNA and CDR2 YSLEER. The CDR3 extends over 16 amino acids. In nucleotides, the CDR3 is TGCGCCAGCAGCCAAGCCTTGGGACAGGGATCCGCTGGCTACACCTTC. Residues: CASSQALGQGSAGYTF.

The rearrangement joins TRBV20-1 to TRBJ2-3; 9 bases are shared with TRBD2. The CDR3 sequence is 14 residues long. CDR1 is DFQATT, CDR2 SNEGSKA, per germline (reference sequence). The junction had 2 bases not matched to a gene; V was cut back by 4 bases and J by 0 bases. The CDR3 loop reads CSATLAGSTDTQYF. CDR3 DNA sequence: TGCAGTGCTACACTAGCGGGCAGCACAGATACGCAGTATTTT.

Only a few counts were recorded for this clonotype. This chain uses TRBV20-1 with TRBJ2-7; 12 bases align to TRBD2. CDR1 and CDR2 from the germline V gene are DFQATT and SNEGSKA (reference sequence). This CDR3 is 14 amino acids long. V was pared by 6 bases and J by 6 bases, with 9 bases of the junction left unmatched. CDR3 loop: CSARLAGVVGEQYF. CDR3 sequence (DNA): TGCAGTGCACGACTAGCGGGAGTGGTTGGCGAGCAGTACTTC.

This clonotype was counted a few times. The chain employs TRBV28 and TRBJ2-2; unclear D gene. Trimming took 2 bases from V and 0 from J, leaving 4 bases between them. This CDR3 comprises 14 residues. CDR1 is MDHEN and CDR2 is SYDVKM in the germline V gene. The CDR3 region is CASSLRSNTGELFF. The CDR3 DNA reads as TGTGCCAGCAGTTTACGTTCGAACACCGGGGAGCTGTTTTTT.

This clonotype occurred a few times. The chain joins TRBV7-9 to TRBJ1-5, with 9 bases matching TRBD1. V shed 3 bases and J 0 bases; nucleotides not matched to a gene: 6. Germline CDR1 is SEHNR and CDR2 is FQNEAQ (reference sequence). This CDR3 has 17 amino acids. In DNA, the CDR3 is TGTGCCAGCAGCTTTTACAGGGGGCAAGGTAGCAATCAGCCCCAGCATTTT. Translated: CASSFYRGQGSNQPQHF. Full variable domain (missing parts from reference TRBV7-9 and TRBJ1-5): DTGVSQNPRHKITKRGQNVTFRCDPISEHNRLYWYRQTLGQGPEFLTYFQNEAQLEKSRLLSDRFSAERPKGSFSTLEIQRTEQGDSAMYLCASSFYRGQGSNQPQHFGDGTRLSIL.

This clonotype was detected a few times. The CDR3 here is CASRPGPNSGNTIYF. The CDR3 DNA follows: TGTGCCAGCAGGCCGGGACCGAACTCTGGAAACACCATATATTTT. V gene TRBV28 combines with J gene TRBJ1-3, with D tentatively TRBD1 (5 bases). The germline V gene encodes CDR1 MDHEN and CDR2 SYDVKM. The ends were cut back, 6 bases at V and 0 bases at J, with 12 bases in the middle. The CDR3 is 15 amino acids. Variable domain in full (rest from reference TRBV28 and TRBJ1-3): DVKVTQSSRYLVKRTGEKVFLECVQDMDHENMFWYRQDPGLGLRLIYFSYDVKMKEKGDIPEGYSVSREKKERFSLILESASTNQTSMYLCASRPGPNSGNTIYFGEGSWLTVV.

The rearrangement joins TRBV20-1 to TRBJ1-5, with a weak D call TRBD1 (5 bases). The germline CDR1 and CDR2 sequences are DFQATT and SNEGSKA (reference sequence). V was cut by 0 bases and J by 5 bases, with 20 bases left in between. This CDR3 contains 17 residues. The CDR3: CSARDWEGPQFDQPQHF. The CDR3, as DNA: TGCAGTGCTAGAGATTGGGAGGGACCGCAATTTGATCAGCCCCAGCATTTT.

This rearrangement joins TRBV28 to TRBJ1-5; D unclear. This CDR3 spans 14 amino acids. Trimming cost V 3 bases and J 0 bases, with 6 bases left between them. CDR1 is MDHEN and CDR2 is SYDVKM in the germline V gene. CDR3 DNA: TGTGCCAGCAGTTTCAGCAATAGCAATCAGCCCCAGCATTTT. This encodes CASSFSNSNQPQHF.

This clonotype has only one observation. The chain has TRBV6-1 and TRBJ1-5, with D hard to call. Germline CDR1 MNHNS, CDR2 SASEGT. Deletions cut 2 bases from V and 0 bases from J, with 11 bases between. This CDR3 is 16 amino acids long. CDR3 nucleotides: TGTGCCAGCAGTGAATCTACAGCTTATAGCAATCAGCCCCAGCATTTT. This gives the protein CASSESTAYSNQPQHF.

This rearrangement joins TRBV4-1 to TRBJ2-5; D gene uncertain. CDR3 length: 14 amino acids. V dropped 5 bases and J dropped 1 base, with 11 bases sitting between them. The germline V gene encodes CDR1 MGHRA and CDR2 YSYEKL. This CDR3 reads CASSSGQRQETQYF. As DNA, the CDR3 is TGCGCCAGCAGCTCCGGGCAGCGCCAAGAGACCCAGTACTTC.

This clonotype was observed a handful of times. This chain joins TRBV6-1 and TRBJ1-2, with D unresolved. This CDR3 has 14 amino acids. CDR1 and CDR2 (germline): MNHNS, SASEGT. V lost 0 bases to trimming and J lost 4 bases, with 9 bases between them. The CDR3 spells CASSEAGSLYGYTF. The CDR3 region has the DNA TGTGCCAGCAGTGAAGCGGGGAGCCTCTATGGCTACACCTTC.

The chain links TRBV7-2 to TRBJ2-7; D remains unclear. This CDR3 spans 11 amino acids. The germline V and J ends were trimmed by 2 bases and 4 bases, with 3 bases remaining between them. Looked up from germline, CDR1 is SGHTA and CDR2 is FQGNSA. CDR3 amino acids: CASSLLYEQYF. The CDR3 DNA sequence: TGTGCCAGCAGCTTATTATACGAGCAGTACTTC. The full variable domain, completed using reference TRBV7-2 and TRBJ2-7, is GAGVSQSPSNKVTEKGKDVELRCDPISGHTALYWYRQSLGQGLEFLIYFQGNSAPDKSGLPSDRFSAERTGGSVSTLTIQRTQQEDSAVYLCASSLLYEQYFGPGTRLTVT.

This clonotype appeared a few times. The CDR3: CATEPFIGGNTIYF. The CDR3 DNA sequence: TGCGCCACCGAGCCCTTTATAGGAGGAAACACCATATATTTT. This sequence joins TRBV10-1 and TRBJ1-3, with D hard to call. Germline CDR1 WNHNN, CDR2 SYGVQD (reference sequence). Trimming shortened V by 10 bases and J by 4 bases, and 17 bases separated the two germline ends. The CDR3 contains 14 residues.

This clonotype has only one observation. The chain recombines TRBV10-3 with TRBJ2-7, with D tentatively TRBD2 (6 bases). Trimming left V 0 bases short and J 3 bases short, with 12 bases between. Germline V gene sequence: CDR1 ENHRY, CDR2 SYGVKD. The CDR3 is 15 amino acids. For the CDR3, the DNA is TGTGCCATCAGTGAGTCCCTAGCGAAGAACTACGAGCAGTACTTC. It specifies CAISESLAKNYEQYF.